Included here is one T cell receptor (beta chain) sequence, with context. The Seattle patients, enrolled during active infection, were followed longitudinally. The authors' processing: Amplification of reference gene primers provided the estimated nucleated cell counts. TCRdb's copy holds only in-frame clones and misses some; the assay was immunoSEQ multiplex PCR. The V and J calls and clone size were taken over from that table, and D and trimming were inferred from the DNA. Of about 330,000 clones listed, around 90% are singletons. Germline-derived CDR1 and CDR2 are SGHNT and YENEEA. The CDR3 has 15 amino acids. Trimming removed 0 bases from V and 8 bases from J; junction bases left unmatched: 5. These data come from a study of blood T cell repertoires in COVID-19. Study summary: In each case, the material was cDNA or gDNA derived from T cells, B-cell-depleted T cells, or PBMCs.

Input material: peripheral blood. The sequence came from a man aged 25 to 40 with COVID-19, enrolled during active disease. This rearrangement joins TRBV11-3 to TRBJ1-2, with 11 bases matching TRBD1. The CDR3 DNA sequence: TGTGCCAGCAGCTTAGATCTGGGACAGGGGGACGGCTACACCTTC. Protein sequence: CASSLDLGQGDGYTF.